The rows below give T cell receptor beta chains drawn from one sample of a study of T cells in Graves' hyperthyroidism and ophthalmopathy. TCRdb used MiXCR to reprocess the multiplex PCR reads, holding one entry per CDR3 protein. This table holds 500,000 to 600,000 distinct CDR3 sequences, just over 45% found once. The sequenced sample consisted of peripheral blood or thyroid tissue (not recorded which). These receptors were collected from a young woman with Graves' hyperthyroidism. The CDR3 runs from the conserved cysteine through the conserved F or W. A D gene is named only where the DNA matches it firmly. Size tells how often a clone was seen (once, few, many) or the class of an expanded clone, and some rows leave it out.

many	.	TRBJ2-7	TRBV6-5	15	TGTGCCAGCAGAAGGGGGGCAGAGGGCTCCTACGAGCAGTACTTC	CASRRGAEGSYEQYF
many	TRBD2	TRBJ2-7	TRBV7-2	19	TGTGCCAGCAGCTTAGGTAGGGGACTAGCGGGAGGTTACTCCTACGAGCAGTACTTC	CASSLGRGLAGGYSYEQYF
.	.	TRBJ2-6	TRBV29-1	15	TGCAGCCAAGATGGGGGGCAGGACGGGGCCAACGTCCTGACTTTC	CSQDGGQDGANVLTF
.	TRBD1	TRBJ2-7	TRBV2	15	TGTGCCAGCCACTGGGACAGGGAACTTACAGATACGCAGTACTTC	CASHWDRELTDTQYF
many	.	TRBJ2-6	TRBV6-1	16	TGTGCCAGCAGGCTAGCGTCAAACTCTGGGGCCAACGTCCTGACTTTC	CASRLASNSGANVLTF
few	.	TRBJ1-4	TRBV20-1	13	TGCAGTGCTAGGGAGGTTGGGAAATACACCATTCCTTTT	CSAREVGKYTIPF
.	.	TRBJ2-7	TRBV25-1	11	TGTGCCGGGGGATCGGCGGACGAGCAGTACTTC	CAGGSADEQYF
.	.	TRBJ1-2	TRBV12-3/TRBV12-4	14	TGTGCCAGCAGACAGGGAGAGGCGCACTATGGCTACACCTTC	CASRQGEAHYGYTF
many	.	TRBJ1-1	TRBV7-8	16	TGTGCCAGCAGCTTAGTCCCGGCGGGGAATGGGGCTGAAGCTTTCTTT	CASSLVPAGNGAEAFF
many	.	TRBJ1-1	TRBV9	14	TGTGCCAGCAGCGGGACAGTCGTGAACACTGAAGCTTTCTTT	CASSGTVVNTEAFF
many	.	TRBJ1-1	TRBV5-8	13	TGTGCCAGCAGCTTGCCGGGGACCACTGAAGCTTTCTTT	CASSLPGTTEAFF
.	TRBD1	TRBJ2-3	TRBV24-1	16	TGTGCCACCAGTGATCCCCAGGGGGCGGACACAGATACGCAGTATTTT	CATSDPQGADTDTQYF
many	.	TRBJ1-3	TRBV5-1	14	TGCGCCAGCAGCTTTAGGAGGGTTGGAAACACCATATATTTT	CASSFRRVGNTIYF
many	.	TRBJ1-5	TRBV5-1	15	TGCGCCAGCAGCCCATCAGGGGATAGCAATCAGCCCCAGCATTTT	CASSPSGDSNQPQHF
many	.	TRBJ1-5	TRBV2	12	TGTGCCAGCAGGGGAAATCAAATGTCCCAGCATTTT	CASRGNQMSQHF
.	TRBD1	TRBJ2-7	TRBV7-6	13	TGTGCCAGCAGCTCCGACAGGGCCCAAGAGCAGTACTTC	CASSSDRAQEQYF
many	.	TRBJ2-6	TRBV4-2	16	TGTGCCAGCAGCCAAGTCGGACCCTCTGGGGCCAACGTCCTGACTTTC	CASSQVGPSGANVLTF
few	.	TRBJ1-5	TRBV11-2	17	TGTGCCAGCAGCTTAGATCCGGTCGGCCTTAGCAATCAGCCCCAGCATTTT	CASSLDPVGLSNQPQHF
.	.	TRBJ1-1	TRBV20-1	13	TGCAGTACCGAGGAGCGGGAGAACACTGAAGCTTTCTTT	CSTEERENTEAFF
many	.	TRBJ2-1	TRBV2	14	TGTGCCAGCAGTGAAGCTGGCCGGGGCAATGAGCAGTTCTTC	CASSEAGRGNEQFF
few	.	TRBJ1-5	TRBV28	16	TGTGCCAGCAGTCAATGGCGGGGGGGGAGCAATCAGCCCCAGCATTTT	CASSQWRGGSNQPQHF
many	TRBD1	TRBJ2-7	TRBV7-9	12	TGTGCCAGCAGTAGACAGGGGAGTGAGCAGTACTTC	CASSRQGSEQYF
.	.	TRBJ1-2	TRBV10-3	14	TGTGCCATCGGAGAGAGCCGCTTAGGTTATGGCTACACCTTC	CAIGESRLGYGYTF
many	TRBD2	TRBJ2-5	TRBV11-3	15	TGTGCCAGCAGCTCACGACTAGCGGGAGTGGAGACCCAGTACTTC	CASSSRLAGVETQYF
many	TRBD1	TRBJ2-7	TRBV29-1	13	TGCAGCGCCGCTCCGGGACAGATCTACGAGCAGTACTTC	CSAAPGQIYEQYF
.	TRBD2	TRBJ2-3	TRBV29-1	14	TGCAGCGTCCCGGGACTAGCGTCCCAAGGTACGCAGTATTTT	CSVPGLASQGTQYF
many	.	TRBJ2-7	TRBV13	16	TGTGCCAGCAGCCTCCTGGGTGGCGGGGCCATATACGAGCAGTACTTC	CASSLLGGGAIYEQYF
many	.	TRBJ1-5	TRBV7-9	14	TGTGCCAGCAGCCCAGCGGAGGCGGCGCAGCCCCAGCATTTT	CASSPAEAAQPQHF
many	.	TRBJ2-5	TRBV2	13	TGTGCCAGCAGTGTTTGGGAGGCAGAGACCCAGTACTTC	CASSVWEAETQYF
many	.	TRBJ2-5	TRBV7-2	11	TGTGCCAGCAGCCCAAGTGGGATCCAGTACTTC	CASSPSGIQYF
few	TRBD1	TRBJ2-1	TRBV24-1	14	TGTGCCACCAGTGGGGACAGGGTAGACAATGAGCAGTTCTTC	CATSGDRVDNEQFF
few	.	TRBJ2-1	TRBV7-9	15	TGTGCCAGCAGCTTAACGAGGGGATCCGACAATGAGCAGTTCTTC	CASSLTRGSDNEQFF
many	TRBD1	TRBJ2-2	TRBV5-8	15	TGTGCCAGCACCATGGACAGGGGGAACACCGGGGAGCTGTTTTTT	CASTMDRGNTGELFF
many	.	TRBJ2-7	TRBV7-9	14	TGTGCCAGCAGCCAGAACGGGGGCCACTACGAGCAGTACTTC	CASSQNGGHYEQYF
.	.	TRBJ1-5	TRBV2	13	TGTGCCAGCAGGTTATTGGGGTATCAGCCCCAGCATTTT	CASRLLGYQPQHF
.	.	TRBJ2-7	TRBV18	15	TGTGCCAGCTCACCAAGCCGGAGTGTCTCCTACGAGCAGTACTTC	CASSPSRSVSYEQYF
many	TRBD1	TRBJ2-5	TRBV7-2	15	TGTGCCAGCAGCCTTAGCGCCGGGACAGAAGAGACCCAGTACTTC	CASSLSAGTEETQYF
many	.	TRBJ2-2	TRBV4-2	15	TGTGCCAGCAGCCAGGACCTTATGGGGATCGGGGAGCTGTTTTTT	CASSQDLMGIGELFF
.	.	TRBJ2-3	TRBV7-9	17	TGTGCCAGCAGCTTAGTCCTCCGGATCGATAACACAGATACGCAGTATTTT	CASSLVLRIDNTDTQYF
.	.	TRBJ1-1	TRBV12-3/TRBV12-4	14	TGTGCCAGCGGATCTGCCAGGGGTGGCACTGAAGCTTTCTTT	CASGSARGGTEAFF
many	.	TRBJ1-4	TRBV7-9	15	TGTGCCAGCAGCTTATCCCCCGCAACTAATGAAAAACTGTTTTTT	CASSLSPATNEKLFF
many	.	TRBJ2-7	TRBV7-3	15	TGTGCCAGCAGCTTAAGACACGACCGCTCCTACGAGCAGTACTTC	CASSLRHDRSYEQYF
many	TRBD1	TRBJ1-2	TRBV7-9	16	TGTGCCAGCAGCTTAGAGGGCAGGGGGCGGGTCCCTGGCTACACCTTC	CASSLEGRGRVPGYTF
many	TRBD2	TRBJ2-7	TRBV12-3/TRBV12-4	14	TGTGCCAGCAGCCTAGCGGGGCCCCTCTACGAGCAGTACTTC	CASSLAGPLYEQYF
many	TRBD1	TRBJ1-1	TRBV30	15	TGTGCCTGGAGTGCGACGGACAGGGAGCAACCTGAAGCTTTCTTT	CAWSATDREQPEAFF
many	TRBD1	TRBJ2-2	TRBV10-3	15	TGTGCCAACAGTTGGGACAGGGCGAACACCGGGGAGCTGTTTTTT	CANSWDRANTGELFF
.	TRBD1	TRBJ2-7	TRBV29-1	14	TGCAGCGTTAGGGCAGGGGGTAACTCCCTCGAGCAGTACTTC	CSVRAGGNSLEQYF
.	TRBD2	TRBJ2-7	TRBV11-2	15	TGTGCCAGCAGGGCAGCTAGCGGGAGAAGTTACGAGCAGTACTTC	CASRAASGRSYEQYF
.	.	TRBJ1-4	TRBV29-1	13	TGCGGCGTTGGGAGTGGGGGATGGGAAAAACTGTTTTTT	CGVGSGGWEKLFF